Below are 19 T cell receptor beta chains sequenced from a single sample in a study of radiotherapy plus CTLA-4 blockade in lung cancer. The repertoire was sequenced with immunoSEQ multiplex PCR; TCRdb's copy has only in-frame clones and lacks some. The sample lists more than 90,000 clones; roughly 77% were seen once. Sequences were derived from peripheral blood, sampled from a patient treated with radiotherapy plus ipilimumab. These receptor sequences come from a human donor with non-small cell lung cancer that progressed on radiotherapy plus ipilimumab. Some clones in this sample may be carry-over from other donors' samples.

The J gene is TRBJ2-5, the V gene TRBV5-4; 8 nucleotides line up with TRBD2. V shed 0 bases, J shed 0 bases, and the junction held 10 bases outside the gene matches. In germline, CDR1 is SGHNT, CDR2 YYREEE (reference sequence). The CDR3 is 18 amino acids. CDR3 region: CASSLGLGAGANQETQYF. DNA for the CDR3: TGTGCCAGCAGCTTGGGCTTGGGAGCGGGGGCTAACCAAGAGACCCAGTACTTC.

The V and J genes are TRBV18 and TRBJ1-2; 7 bases are shared with TRBD1. The CDR3 loop spans 15 amino acids. Germline CDR1 reads KGHSH; CDR2 reads LQKENI. The V and J ends lost 3 bases and 3 bases, in that order; junction bases with no gene match: 7. The CDR3 here is CASSPGGDRYYGYTF. Written as DNA, the CDR3 is TGTGCCAGCTCACCGGGTGGGGACAGATACTATGGCTACACCTTC.

This clone has just a few counts. V gene TRBV5-1 combines with J gene TRBJ2-5; 7 bases agree with TRBD2. This CDR3 comprises 15 residues. Germline CDR1 and CDR2: SGHRS and YFSETQ. V was pared by 5 bases and J by 3 bases, with 10 bases of the junction left unmatched. The CDR3: CASRFRPAGEETQYF. CDR3 nucleotide sequence: TGCGCCAGCAGGTTTCGTCCGGCGGGGGAAGAGACCCAGTACTTC. The full variable domain, with the rest looked up from reference TRBV5-1 and TRBJ2-5, is KAGVTQTPRYLIKTRGQQVTLSCSPISGHRSVSWYQQTPGQGLQFLFEYFSETQRNKGNFPGRFSGRQFSNSRSEMNVSTLELGDSALYLCASRFRPAGEETQYFGPGTRLLVL.

This clone has a handful of counts. V and J are TRBV18 and TRBJ1-3; D is undetermined. Germline CDR1 and CDR2: KGHSH and LQKENI. The V and J ends lost 3 bases and 0 bases respectively, with 0 bases between them. The length of the CDR3 is 12 residues. The CDR3, as DNA: TGTGCCAGCTCACCCTCTGGAAACACCATATATTTT. Translating gives CASSPSGNTIYF.

The V call is TRBV7-9, the J call TRBJ1-1; D not resolved. Germline assignment: CDR1 SEHNR and CDR2 FQNEAQ (reference sequence). Trimming left V 5 bases short and J 1 base short, with 8 bases between. The CDR3 consists of 13 residues. This CDR3 is CASSPWGNTEAFF. The CDR3 nucleotides read TGTGCCAGCAGCCCATGGGGGAACACTGAAGCTTTCTTT.

The gene calls are TRBV5-1 and TRBJ2-7, with TRBD1 matching 9 bases. The length of the CDR3 is 16 residues. Trimming removed 0 bases from V and 3 bases from J; junction bases left unmatched: 7. CDR1 and CDR2 (germline): SGHRS, YFSETQ. This CDR3 is CASSLAPGTGFYEQYF. The DNA of the CDR3 is TGCGCCAGCAGCTTGGCTCCCGGGACAGGGTTCTACGAGCAGTACTTC.

V gene TRBV5-1 combines with J gene TRBJ2-6; weak D call: TRBD2 (7 bases). CDR3 size: 19 residues. V lost 0 bases and J lost 2, with 18 bases in between. From germline, CDR1 is SGHRS and CDR2 YFSETQ. CDR3 coding DNA: TGCGCCAGCAGCTTGGAGGTGGGCGGGGGCGAGCCTGGGGCCAACGTCCTGACTTTC. Translation: CASSLEVGGGEPGANVLTF. The whole variable domain, remainder taken from reference TRBV5-1 and TRBJ2-6, is KAGVTQTPRYLIKTRGQQVTLSCSPISGHRSVSWYQQTPGQGLQFLFEYFSETQRNKGNFPGRFSGRQFSNSRSEMNVSTLELGDSALYLCASSLEVGGGEPGANVLTFGAGSRLTVL.

The chain joins TRBV4-1 to TRBJ1-4; the D gene is possibly TRBD1 (5 bases). CDR3 length: 15 amino acids. V was clipped by 2 bases and J by 8 bases, with 15 bases between them. From germline, CDR1 is MGHRA and CDR2 YSYEKL. The chain's CDR3 is CASSQLTGGLEKLFF. The CDR3 nucleotides are TGCGCCAGCAGCCAATTAACAGGAGGGTTGGAAAAACTGTTTTTT.

The chain carries TRBV7-6 and TRBJ2-6; D might be TRBD1 or TRBD2, each matching 5 bases. This CDR3 has 17 residues. V was clipped by 5 bases and J by 6 bases, with 20 bases between them. CDR1 SGHVS and CDR2 FNYEAQ come from the germline V gene. The CDR3 sequence: CASSNPGSVLLANVLTF. CDR3 DNA sequence: TGTGCCAGCAGCAATCCAGGGAGCGTTTTATTGGCCAACGTCCTGACTTTC.

A single count supports this clone. The V gene is TRBV21-1, the J gene TRBJ2-2. TRBV21-1 is designated a pseudogene. This CDR3 spans 22 amino acids. CDR3 nucleotide sequence: TGTGCCAGCAGCAATTGTCCGAATGGTGGGGAACGAGACCCCCTGAACACCGGGGAGCTGTTTTTT. Amino acids: CASSNCPNGGERDPLNTGELFF.

Comments on this clone: At the DNA level, this CDR3 is encoded by other sequences in the same sample as well. The V and J genes are TRBV27 and TRBJ1-2, with D unclear. This CDR3 has 12 residues. CDR1 is MNHEY and CDR2 is SMNVEV in the germline V gene (reference sequence). Trimming removed 2 bases from V and 5 bases from J, with 6 bases in between. CDR3 protein: CASSLKGYGYTF. Written as DNA, the CDR3 is TGTGCCAGCAGTTTAAAAGGGTATGGCTACACCTTC.

This rearrangement joins TRBV9 to TRBJ2-2; D unclear. CDR1 and CDR2 (germline): SGDLS, YYNGEE. CDR3 size: 13 residues. The V gene lost 0 bases and the J gene lost 7 bases, with 7 bases spanning the gap. The DNA of the CDR3 is TGTGCCAGCAGCGTAGTTGTAAGCGGGGAGCTGTTTTTT. The encoded protein is CASSVVVSGELFF.

V and J are TRBV7-3 and TRBJ1-4; TRBD1 might be the D (5 bases). Germline V gives CDR1 SGHTA, CDR2 FQGTGA. This CDR3 is 15 amino acids long. Trimming removed 5 bases at V and 7 bases at J, with 17 bases between. The CDR3 reads CASSPGPGRGEKLFF. The CDR3 region has the DNA TGTGCCAGCAGCCCGGGGCCGGGGCGCGGTGAAAAACTGTTTTTT.

The J gene is TRBJ1-4, the V gene TRBV2; weak D call: TRBD1 (5 bases). Trimming left V 2 bases short and J 1 base short, with 8 bases between. CDR3 size: 15 residues. In germline, CDR1 is SNHLY, CDR2 FYNNEI. CDR3 DNA: TGTGCCAGCAGTGAAATGGGGGGAACTAATGAAAAACTGTTTTTT. Translated: CASSEMGGTNEKLFF.

The V and J genes are TRBV5-1 and TRBJ1-2; 10 bases map to TRBD1. This CDR3 is 14 amino acids long. V lost 3 bases and J lost 3; bases outside the gene matches: 2. Looked up from germline, CDR1 is SGHRS and CDR2 is YFSETQ. CDR3 protein: CASSSGQGHYGYTF. CDR3 sequence (DNA): TGCGCCAGCAGCTCGGGACAGGGGCACTATGGCTACACCTTC.

V is TRBV5-1 and J is TRBJ2-5, with TRBD1 as a possible D gene (5 bases). Looked up from germline, CDR1 is SGHRS and CDR2 is YFSETQ. The CDR3 spans 15 residues. V dropped 0 bases and J dropped 5 bases, with 14 bases sitting between them. The CDR3 DNA sequence: TGCGCCAGCAGCTTGGGGCAGGGCCTCATGGAGACCCAGTACTTC. Its translation is CASSLGQGLMETQYF.

V is TRBV28 and J is TRBJ2-1; the D call may be TRBD1 or TRBD2 (5 bases each). Germline CDR1 and CDR2: MDHEN and SYDVKM. Between the trimmed V and J ends, which lost 7 bases and 8 bases, there was a span of 15 bases. This CDR3 region has 13 residues. In nucleotides, the CDR3 is TGTGCCAGCAAGGGTCCGAGGGGAGATGAGCAGTTCTTC. Amino acid sequence: CASKGPRGDEQFF.

This clone appeared once. The chain links TRBV5-4 to TRBJ1-1; D remains unclear. Trimming stripped 4 bases from V and 4 bases from J, with 11 bases between. The CDR3 is made up of 13 amino acids. Germline V lookup: CDR1 SGHNT, CDR2 YYREEE (reference sequence). The CDR3 region is CASSPTLSTEAFF. As DNA, the CDR3 is TGTGCCAGCAGCCCTACTCTGAGCACTGAAGCTTTCTTT.

This clone was recorded only once. The chain recombines TRBV7-8 with TRBJ2-5; the match to TRBD1 covers 7 bases. The CDR3 length is 14 residues. CDR1 and CDR2 from the germline V gene are SGHVS and FQNEAQ. V gave up 3 bases and J gave up 4 bases; unmatched junction bases: 5. The CDR3 coding sequence is TGTGCCAGCAGCTTGACAGGGATCGGAGAGACCCAGTACTTC. Protein: CASSLTGIGETQYF.